Following are 23 T cell receptor beta chains from one sample sequenced in a study of blood T cell repertoires in COVID-19. Profiling relied on immunoSEQ multiplex PCR, and the TCRdb table lists in-frame clones only, not all of them. The data show approximately 400,000 clones, with roughly 90% seen just once and 0.95% to 1.5% held by the top ten. The sequencing input was peripheral blood. The receptors shown here come from a man in his forties or fifties with acute or convalescent COVID-19.

The gene calls are TRBV5-1 and TRBJ2-2, with 9 positions matching TRBD1. Trimming cost V 4 bases and J 5 bases; bases outside gene matches: 6. CDR3 length: 15 residues. The germline CDR1 and CDR2 sequences are SGHRS and YFSETQ. CDR3 in amino acids: CASSRDRERTGELFF. The CDR3, as DNA: TGCGCCAGCAGCAGGGACAGGGAACGTACCGGGGAGCTGTTTTTT.

The CDR3 DNA is TGTGCCACCTCCCTACAGGGGAACGAGCAGTACTTC. It codes for CATSLQGNEQYF. V gene TRBV6-6 combines with J gene TRBJ2-7, with TRBD1 matching over 7 bases. The CDR3 extends over 12 amino acids. Per the germline V gene, CDR1 is MNHNY and CDR2 is SVGAGI (reference sequence). The ends lost 10 bases at V and 5 bases at J; junction bases unmatched: 8.

The chain has TRBV4-1 and TRBJ2-3, with 12 nucleotides matching TRBD2. Trimming removed 5 bases from V and 1 base from J; junction bases left unmatched: 7. The CDR3 totals 17 residues. CDR1 and CDR2 from the germline V gene are MGHRA and YSYEKL. In DNA, the CDR3 is TGCGCCAGCAGCTGGACCGGGACTAGCGGGCGCACAGATACGCAGTATTTT. As protein: CASSWTGTSGRTDTQYF.

The V gene is TRBV18, the J gene TRBJ1-6, with D perhaps TRBD1 (5 bases). The CDR3 spans 15 residues. Trimming left V 4 bases short and J 7 bases short, with 14 bases between. Germline lookup yields CDR1 KGHSH and CDR2 LQKENI. CDR3 region: CASSRGREGNSPLHF. In nucleotides, the CDR3 is TGTGCCAGCTCACGGGGCAGGGAAGGAAATTCACCCCTCCACTTT.

The chain combines TRBV4-3 with TRBJ1-5, with D unresolved. Germline values: CDR1 LGHNA, CDR2 YSLEER. The CDR3 spans 14 residues. Trimming stripped 0 bases from V and 6 bases from J, with 9 bases between. CDR3 protein: CASSQDRTSQPQHF. The CDR3 nucleotides are TGCGCCAGCAGCCAAGATAGAACGAGTCAGCCCCAGCATTTT.

This sequence joins TRBV11-2 and TRBJ1-4; possibly TRBD1 for D (6 bases). V lost 5 bases, J lost 11 bases, and 18 bases lay in between. CDR1 and CDR2 (germline): SGHAT, FQNNGV. The CDR3 sequence is 14 residues long. This CDR3 is CASSDWTAYSKLFF. CDR3 DNA: TGTGCCAGCAGCGACTGGACAGCCTATTCCAAACTGTTTTTT.

This chain connects TRBV27 to TRBJ1-5; weak D call: TRBD1 (6 bases). Per germline, CDR1 MNHEY and CDR2 SMNVEV (reference sequence). V dropped 6 bases and J dropped 0 bases, with 9 bases sitting between them. This CDR3 has 14 residues. CDR3 sequence (DNA): TGTGCCAGCAGCAGGGGTTATAGCAATCAGCCCCAGCATTTT. Translation: CASSRGYSNQPQHF.

The gene calls are TRBV3-1 (or the pseudogene TRBV3-2) and TRBJ2-6; maybe TRBD1 (5 bases). Trimming removed 4 bases from V and 4 bases from J, with 8 bases in between. Per the germline V gene, CDR1 is LGHDT and CDR2 is YNNKEL (reference sequence). The CDR3 consists of 14 residues. CDR3 residues: CASSPRAGANVLTF. DNA of the CDR3: TGTGCCAGCAGCCCCAGGGCCGGGGCCAACGTCCTGACTTTC.

The chain recombines TRBV2 with TRBJ1-5; 7 bases align to TRBD1. Trimming at V came to 2 bases and at J to 2 bases, leaving 6 bases not matched to a gene. This CDR3 has 16 amino acids. From germline, CDR1 is SNHLY and CDR2 FYNNEI. In DNA form, the CDR3 reads TGTGCCAGCAGTGAATATCTAACAGGGGGCAATCAGCCCCAGCATTTT. Its translation is CASSEYLTGGNQPQHF.

CDR3 in amino acids: CASSPRPEPNYGYTF. In DNA form, the CDR3 reads TGTGCCAGCTCACCACGGCCAGAACCTAACTATGGCTACACCTTC. This sequence joins TRBV18 and TRBJ1-2; no clear D gene. CDR3 length: 15 residues. V was pared by 1 base and J by 0 bases, with 9 bases between. The germline gives CDR1 KGHSH, CDR2 LQKENI. Full variable domain (outside the CDR3, taken from reference TRBV18 and TRBJ1-2): NAGVMQNPRHLVRRRGQEARLRCSPMKGHSHVYWYRQLPEEGLKFMVYLQKENIIDESGMPKERFSAEFPKEGPSILRIQQVVRGDSAAYFCASSPRPEPNYGYTFGSGTRLTVV.

The chain is built from TRBV3-1 (or the pseudogene TRBV3-2) and TRBJ1-3; D is undetermined. This CDR3 is built from 11 residues. With 4 bases removed from V and 11 bases from J, the gap between germline ends came to 9 bases. Germline CDR1 and CDR2: LGHDT and YNNKEL (reference sequence). The DNA of the CDR3 is TGTGCCAGCAGCCGAGAGGAGGCCATATATTTT. Protein: CASSREEAIYF.

V is TRBV5-6 and J is TRBJ2-7, with D perhaps TRBD2 (5 bases). The CDR3 totals 13 residues. Germline CDR1 and CDR2: SGHDT and YYEEEE. The V end lost 4 bases, the J end lost 3 bases, and 11 bases lay between the germline ends. The CDR3 spells CASSVTTYYEQYF. CDR3 DNA: TGTGCCAGCAGCGTGACTACTTACTACGAGCAGTACTTC.

The CDR3 DNA reads TGTGCCAGCAGTGTAGACTACGAGCAGTACTTC. Protein sequence: CASSVDYEQYF. The gene calls are TRBV2 and TRBJ2-7; D gene ambiguous. Trimming left V 4 bases short and J 3 bases short, with 4 bases between. CDR1 is SNHLY, CDR2 FYNNEI, per germline. The CDR3 is 11 amino acids.

CDR3 in DNA: TGTGCCAGCACTCTACTCGGGACAGGGCACAATGAGCAGTTCTTC. As protein: CASTLLGTGHNEQFF. The chain recombines TRBV7-9 with TRBJ2-1, with 9 bases identical to TRBD1. Germline assignment: CDR1 SEHNR and CDR2 FQNEAQ (reference sequence). J was trimmed by 5 bases and V by 7 bases; bases with no gene match: 9. The CDR3 covers 15 residues.

Here the CDR3 DNA reads TGCAGCGTTTCAGACAGGGTCGAACAGCCCCAGCATTTT. It is translated as CSVSDRVEQPQHF. This rearrangement joins TRBV29-1 to TRBJ1-5; 7 positions agree with TRBD1. The CDR3 length is 13 residues. V lost 5 bases, J lost 7 bases, and 8 bases stayed unmatched. The germline V gene has CDR1 SQVTM and CDR2 ANQGSEA.

This clone was detected once. This chain uses TRBV7-8 with TRBJ2-7; the D gene is possibly TRBD2 (5 bases). V gave up 5 bases and J gave up 4 bases, with 12 bases separating them. Germline CDR1 is SGHVS and CDR2 is FQNEAQ. This CDR3 is built from 13 residues. The CDR3 nucleotides are TGTGCCAGCAGCGCGGGTATGTTATACGAGCAGTACTTC. Translated, it gives CASSAGMLYEQYF.

The chain is built from TRBV7-9 and TRBJ1-1, with a possible D match to TRBD1 (5 bases). CDR3 length equals 14 residues. From germline, CDR1 is SEHNR and CDR2 FQNEAQ (reference sequence). Trimming took off 5 bases at V and 6 bases at J, with 16 bases between the two ends. The CDR3 loop reads CASSPGTRAAEAFF. CDR3 nucleotide sequence: TGTGCCAGCAGCCCCGGGACTCGGGCGGCTGAAGCTTTCTTT.

The rearrangement joins TRBV24-1 to TRBJ2-5; 13 bases map to TRBD2. With 4 bases clipped from V and 3 bases from J, the junction kept 4 bases outside the gene matches. CDR1 and CDR2 from the germline V gene are KGHDR and SFDVKD. This CDR3 comprises 16 residues. CDR3 in amino acids: CATSDPGLAGEETQYF. The CDR3 region has the DNA TGTGCCACCAGTGACCCCGGACTAGCGGGGGAAGAGACCCAGTACTTC.

V is TRBV3-1 (or the pseudogene TRBV3-2) and J is TRBJ1-1; D is unresolved. V was cut by 2 bases and J by 7 bases, with 11 bases left in between. The germline V gene encodes CDR1 LGHDT and CDR2 YNNKEL (reference sequence). This CDR3 comprises 13 residues. The CDR3 region has the DNA TGTGCCAGCAGCCAAAGGCTGGCGGGTGAAGCTTTCTTT. This sequence encodes CASSQRLAGEAFF.

J is TRBJ2-4 and V is TRBV28; D perhaps matches TRBD2 (7 bases). CDR3 length: 18 amino acids. V was pared by 5 bases and J by 8 bases, with 28 bases between. Germline CDR1 and CDR2: MDHEN and SYDVKM. The CDR3 here is CASSHRGGWGGRVDIQYF. The CDR3 DNA sequence: TGTGCCAGCAGTCACCGAGGTGGCTGGGGGGGGCGTGTGGACATTCAGTACTTC. Combining the CDR3 with reference TRBV28 and TRBJ2-4 gives the whole variable domain DVKVTQSSRYLVKRTGEKVFLECVQDMDHENMFWYRQDPGLGLRLIYFSYDVKMKEKGDIPEGYSVSREKKERFSLILESASTNQTSMYLCASSHRGGWGGRVDIQYFGAGTRLSVL.

This chain uses TRBV19 with TRBJ2-7, with TRBD2 matching 8 bases. Germline trimming cut 1 base from V and 1 base from J; bases unmatched to any gene: 3. Germline V gives CDR1 LNHDA, CDR2 SQIVND (reference sequence). There are 15 residues in the CDR3. This chain's CDR3 is CASSIVSGGSYEQYF. The CDR3 DNA follows: TGTGCCAGTAGTATAGTCAGCGGGGGTTCCTACGAGCAGTACTTC.

This sequence joins TRBV9 and TRBJ2-3, with D perhaps matching TRBD2 (5 bases). Per germline, CDR1 SGDLS and CDR2 YYNGEE. CDR3 size: 14 residues. V was pared by 1 base and J by 0 bases, with 6 bases between. The CDR3 sequence: CASSVRGSTDTQYF. The DNA of the CDR3 is TGTGCCAGCAGCGTACGGGGAAGCACAGATACGCAGTATTTT.

The rearrangement links TRBV5-1 to TRBJ1-4; TRBD1 aligns across 8 bases. Trimming removed 5 bases from V and 8 bases from J; junction bases left unmatched: 8. Germline V gene sequence: CDR1 SGHRS, CDR2 YFSETQ. The length of the CDR3 is 14 residues. The CDR3 region is CASSFDRGGEKLFF. As DNA, the CDR3 is TGCGCCAGCAGTTTTGACAGGGGAGGCGAAAAACTGTTTTTT.